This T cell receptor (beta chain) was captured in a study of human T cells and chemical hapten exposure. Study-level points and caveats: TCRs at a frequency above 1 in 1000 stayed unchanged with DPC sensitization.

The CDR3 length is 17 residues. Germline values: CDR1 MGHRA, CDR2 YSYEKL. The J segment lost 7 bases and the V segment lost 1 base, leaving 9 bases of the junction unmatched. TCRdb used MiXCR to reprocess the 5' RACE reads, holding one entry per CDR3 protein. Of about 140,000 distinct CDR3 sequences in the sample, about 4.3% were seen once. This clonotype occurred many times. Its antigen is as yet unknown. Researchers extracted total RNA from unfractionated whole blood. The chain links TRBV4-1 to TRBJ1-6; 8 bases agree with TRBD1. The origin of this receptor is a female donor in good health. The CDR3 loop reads CASSQAPRGTGNSPLHF. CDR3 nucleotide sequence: TGCGCCAGCAGCCAAGCTCCGCGGGGGACAGGCAATTCACCCCTCCACTTT.